What follows are 23 T cell receptor beta chains derived from one specimen sequenced in a study of shared clonotypes between healthy human individuals. It was CD45RO-negative cells, positively selected for CCR7, that made up naive CD8 cells, with terminally differentiated effector memory CD45RA+ cells excluded. Here immunoSEQ multiplex PCR was the method, and the copy in TCRdb shows in-frame clones only, minus some. Among 500,000 to 700,000 clones listed, roughly 95% were seen once. The material sequenced was naive CD8+ T cells sorted from blood. These receptors were collected from a woman in her twenties or thirties in good health.

V gene TRBV29-1 combines with J gene TRBJ1-1; D remains ambiguous. The germline V and J ends were trimmed by 7 bases and 6 bases, with 12 bases remaining between them. Germline V CDR1 and CDR2: SQVTM, ANQGSEA. CDR3 length: 11 amino acids. The CDR3 reads CSAVQSPEAFF. The CDR3 DNA reads TGCAGCGCCGTGCAGAGCCCTGAAGCTTTCTTT.

The chain links TRBV19 to TRBJ1-2; 12 bases are shared with TRBD1. This CDR3 is built from 16 residues. CDR1 LNHDA and CDR2 SQIVND come from the germline V gene (reference sequence). Unmatched junction bases numbered 9, after V lost 6 bases and J lost 4 bases. CDR3 coding DNA: TGTGCCAGTAGGCTCGGGACAGGGGGCTCTTTCTATGGCTACACCTTC. It translates to CASRLGTGGSFYGYTF.

This clone came up a few times. This sequence joins TRBV2 and TRBJ2-7; 8 nucleotides match TRBD1. V gave up 6 bases and J gave up 6 bases; unmatched junction bases: 7. CDR3 length: 13 residues. Germline CDR1 and CDR2: SNHLY and FYNNEI. This CDR3 is CASSLSTGGEQYF. The CDR3 DNA reads TGTGCCAGCAGCCTGAGTACAGGGGGCGAGCAGTACTTC.

As for this clone: Other DNA sequences from this sample encode an identical CDR3 as well. The rearrangement joins TRBV5-1 to TRBJ1-4; tentative D call: TRBD1 (5 bases). CDR3 size: 14 residues. Per the germline V gene, CDR1 is SGHRS and CDR2 is YFSETQ. V was shortened by 0 bases and J by 8 bases, with 11 bases between the two germline ends. Here the CDR3 DNA reads TGCGCCAGCAGCTTGGGAACAGGAGGAGAAAAACTGTTTTTT. Amino acids: CASSLGTGGEKLFF.

The CDR3 nucleotides read TGTGCCAGCATTACAGAATATACCACCTACGAGCAGTACTTC. It encodes CASITEYTTYEQYF. This chain joins TRBV6-1 and TRBJ2-7; D is unclear. The CDR3 totals 14 residues. CDR1 MNHNS and CDR2 SASEGT come from the germline V gene. The V end was cut by 7 bases, the J end by 2 bases, with 15 bases between.

DNA of the CDR3: TGTGCCAGTAGTCCCCTACAGGGGTTGATTGCGGAGACCCAGTACTTC. Protein sequence: CASSPLQGLIAETQYF. The chain joins TRBV19 to TRBJ2-5; 7 bases match TRBD1. The trim removed 5 bases at V and 5 bases at J, leaving 14 bases unmatched. CDR1 and CDR2 from the germline V gene are LNHDA and SQIVND (reference sequence). The CDR3 totals 16 residues. Combining the CDR3 with reference TRBV19 and TRBJ2-5 gives the whole variable domain DGGITQSPKYLFRKEGQNVTLSCEQNLNHDAMYWYRQDPGQGLRLIYYSQIVNDFQKGDIAEGYSVSREKKESFPLTVTSAQKNPTAFYLCASSPLQGLIAETQYFGPGTRLLVL.

The chain combines TRBV4-1 with TRBJ1-1; D not certain. The CDR3 is 14 residues long. Trimming cost V 4 bases and J 1 base, with 10 bases left between them. Germline loops: CDR1 MGHRA, CDR2 YSYEKL. The CDR3 DNA reads TGCGCCAGCAGCCTACTGGGAACGAACACTGAAGCTTTCTTT. Translation: CASSLLGTNTEAFF.

The chain couples TRBV2 to TRBJ2-3; 7 bases align to TRBD1. The CDR3 runs 15 residues. The ends lost 7 bases at V and 2 bases at J; junction bases unmatched: 9. Per the germline V gene, CDR1 is SNHLY and CDR2 is FYNNEI. Here the CDR3 DNA reads TGTGCCAGCACCAGGGGGAGTTATTCCACAGATACGCAGTATTTT. Amino acids: CASTRGSYSTDTQYF. Full variable domain (rest looked up from reference TRBV2 and TRBJ2-3): EPEVTQTPSHQVTQMGQEVILRCVPISNHLYFYWYRQILGQKVEFLVSFYNNEISEKSEIFDDQFSVERPDGSNFTLKIRSTKLEDSAMYFCASTRGSYSTDTQYFGPGTRLTVL.

The chain employs TRBV19 and TRBJ1-1, with no clear D. The germline V gene encodes CDR1 LNHDA and CDR2 SQIVND (reference sequence). CDR3 size: 15 residues. The V and J ends lost 4 bases and 0 bases respectively, with 12 bases between them. In nucleotides, the CDR3 is TGTGCCAGTAGTACCCCACTGGGGATGAACACTGAAGCTTTCTTT. Protein product: CASSTPLGMNTEAFF.

This clone was seen only once. This chain joins TRBV10-2 and TRBJ1-2; D may be TRBD1 (6 bases). Trimming stripped 2 bases from V and 0 bases from J, with 10 bases between. The germline gives CDR1 WSHSY, CDR2 SAAADI. This CDR3 has 15 amino acids. The CDR3 bases are TGCGCCAGCAGTGAGAGGACAGAAACTAACTATGGCTACACCTTC. This gives the protein CASSERTETNYGYTF.

V usage is TRBV5-6 and J usage is TRBJ2-2; TRBD2 matches 11 bases. CDR1 and CDR2 (germline): SGHDT, YYEEEE. CDR3 length: 15 amino acids. J was trimmed by 4 bases and V by 7 bases; bases with no gene match: 6. Written as DNA, the CDR3 is TGTGCCAGCGACACTAGCGGGAGTACCACCGGGGAGCTGTTTTTT. This sequence encodes CASDTSGSTTGELFF. Using reference TRBV5-6 and TRBJ2-2 for the parts outside the CDR3, the full variable domain is DAGVTQSPTHLIKTRGQQVTLRCSPKSGHDTVSWYQQALGQGPQFIFQYYEEEERQRGNFPDRFSGHQFPNYSSELNVNALLLGDSALYLCASDTSGSTTGELFFGEGSRLTVL.

The chain uses TRBV4-1 and TRBJ2-7, with TRBD1 as a possible D gene (5 bases). The CDR3 totals 16 residues. Trimming pared 1 base from V and 1 base from J, leaving 14 bases between. Looked up from germline, CDR1 is MGHRA and CDR2 is YSYEKL. CDR3 DNA sequence: TGCGCCAGCAGCCAAGGGTCAGGGCGGTTATCCTACGAGCAGTACTTC. Translating gives CASSQGSGRLSYEQYF.

The chain uses TRBV27 and TRBJ2-7; no definite D call. CDR1 is MNHEY and CDR2 is SMNVEV in the germline V gene (reference sequence). Trimming shortened V by 2 bases and J by 3 bases, and 11 bases separated the two germline ends. This CDR3 has 14 residues. DNA for the CDR3: TGTGCCAGCAGTTTAAGGTCGGGCGTCTACGAGCAGTACTTC. It codes for CASSLRSGVYEQYF.

The V gene is TRBV7-2, the J gene TRBJ1-3; possible D gene TRBD1, 6 bases. The CDR3 runs to 15 residues. V was pared by 4 bases and J by 2 bases, with 12 bases between. Germline CDR1 and CDR2: SGHTA and FQGNSA. The CDR3 protein is CASSSYRVPGNTIYF. The CDR3 bases are TGTGCCAGCAGCTCATACAGGGTTCCTGGAAACACCATATATTTT.

This rearrangement joins TRBV19 to TRBJ1-1, with 8 positions matching TRBD1. The CDR3 loop spans 12 amino acids. Per the germline V gene, CDR1 is LNHDA and CDR2 is SQIVND (reference sequence). V was pared by 7 bases and J by 6 bases, with 4 bases of the junction left unmatched. Here the CDR3 DNA reads TGTGCCAGTAAGACAGGGGCGGCTGAAGCTTTCTTT. This sequence encodes CASKTGAAEAFF.

The chain recombines TRBV10-3 with TRBJ2-3; 9 bases match TRBD1. This CDR3 region has 20 residues. The V segment lost 3 bases and the J segment 0 bases; nucleotides outside the gene matches: 16. Germline V gene sequence: CDR1 ENHRY, CDR2 SYGVKD. CDR3 amino acids: CAISDGTGIRATHSTDTQYF. CDR3 DNA sequence: TGTGCCATCAGTGACGGGACAGGGATTAGAGCTACCCATAGCACAGATACGCAGTATTTT.

The V call is TRBV27, the J call TRBJ1-1, with D tentatively TRBD1 (5 bases). The CDR3 totals 14 residues. Trimming took off 4 bases at V and 1 base at J, with 10 bases between the two ends. The V gene's germline CDR1 is MNHEY and CDR2 SMNVEV (reference sequence). The CDR3 DNA is TGTGCCAGCAGTTCCGCAGGGCAGAACACTGAAGCTTTCTTT. Its protein is CASSSAGQNTEAFF.

The rearrangement uses TRBV21-1 and TRBJ1-4. TRBV21-1 is annotated as a pseudogene. The CDR3 consists of 14 residues. CDR3 bases: TGTGCCAGCAGCACCCCGGGAGTCCGCGAAAAACTGTTTTTT. This encodes CASSTPGVREKLFF.

The chain joins TRBV2 to TRBJ2-5; D is possibly TRBD1 (6 bases). The J call may be wrong; the DNA end is better matched by TRBJ2-7. CDR3 length: 13 amino acids. CDR1 and CDR2 (germline): SNHLY, FYNNEI. The chain's CDR3 is CASTAPGDYEQYF. In DNA, the CDR3 is TGTGCCAGCACCGCCCCAGGGGACTACGAGCAGTACTTC.

The rearrangement joins TRBV6-4 to TRBJ1-4; TRBD1 is a possible D gene (5 bases). Germline V CDR1 and CDR2: MRHNA, SNTAGT. This CDR3 is 17 amino acids long. V gave up 4 bases and J gave up 2 bases, with 17 bases separating them. CDR3 bases: TGTGCCAGCAGTGGTCCGGGGGTTGAGTCGACTAATGAAAAACTGTTTTTT. As protein: CASSGPGVESTNEKLFF.

This chain connects TRBV28 to TRBJ2-7; D is possibly TRBD2 (6 bases). Germline CDR1 MDHEN, CDR2 SYDVKM. The CDR3 runs 14 residues. Trimming cost V 3 bases and J 2 bases, with 11 bases left between them. The CDR3 here is CASSFGGVPYEQYF. In DNA, the CDR3 is TGTGCCAGCAGTTTTGGCGGGGTCCCCTACGAGCAGTACTTC.

This sequence joins TRBV5-6 and TRBJ2-3, with 10 bases matching TRBD1. J gave up 4 bases and V 2 bases, and 4 bases lay outside the gene matches. CDR1 is SGHDT, CDR2 YYEEEE, per germline. This CDR3 spans 15 amino acids. CDR3 in amino acids: CASSFMGQGSDTQYF. DNA of the CDR3: TGTGCCAGCAGCTTTATGGGACAGGGGTCAGATACGCAGTATTTT.

The rearrangement joins TRBV10-2 to TRBJ2-7; D not resolved. The CDR3 is made up of 10 amino acids. Germline CDR1 is WSHSY and CDR2 is SAAADI. V was clipped by 3 bases and J by 6 bases, with 3 bases between them. The CDR3 loop is CASSDIEQYF. CDR3 in DNA: TGCGCCAGCAGTGATATCGAGCAGTACTTC.